This T cell receptor (beta chain) was identified during a study of shared T cell receptors in the human thymus. The CDR3 is made up of 15 amino acids. V dropped 8 bases and J dropped 0 bases, with 17 bases sitting between them. Germline CDR1 reads MNHEY; CDR2 reads SMNVEV (reference sequence). The repertoire was sequenced with immunoSEQ multiplex PCR; TCRdb's copy has only in-frame clones and lacks some. The sample records about 660,000 clones, approximately 89% being singletons. The sample was also linked to a second study, of human thymus T cells. That investigation notes: Thymic resections from corrective heart surgery supplied the tissue. Use of V and J genes seemed skewed within the thymic and blood repertoires. Related research examined unrelated individuals and reported that their thymic repertoires overlapped highly.

The receptor was isolated from a boy younger than two with a congenital heart defect. Sequencing was carried out using thymocytes. J is TRBJ2-7 and V is TRBV27, with D perhaps matching TRBD1 (6 bases). The CDR3 region is CASAIRGRPSYEQYF. CDR3 coding DNA: TGTGCCAGCGCTATCAGGGGACGACCCTCCTACGAGCAGTACTTC.